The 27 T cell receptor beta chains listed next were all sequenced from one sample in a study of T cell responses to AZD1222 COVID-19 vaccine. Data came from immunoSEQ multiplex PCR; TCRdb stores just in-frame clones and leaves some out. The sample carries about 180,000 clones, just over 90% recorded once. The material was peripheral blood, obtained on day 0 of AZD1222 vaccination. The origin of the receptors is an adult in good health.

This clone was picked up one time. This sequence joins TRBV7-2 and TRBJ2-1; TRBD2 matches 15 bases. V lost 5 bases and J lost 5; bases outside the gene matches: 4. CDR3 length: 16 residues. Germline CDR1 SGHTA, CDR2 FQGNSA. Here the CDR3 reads CASSPWTSGGDNEQFF. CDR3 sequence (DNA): TGTGCCAGCAGCCCGTGGACTAGCGGGGGGGACAATGAGCAGTTCTTC.

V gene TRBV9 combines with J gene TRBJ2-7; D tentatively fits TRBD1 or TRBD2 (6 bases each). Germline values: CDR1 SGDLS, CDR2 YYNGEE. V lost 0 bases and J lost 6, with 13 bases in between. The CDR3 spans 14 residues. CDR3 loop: CASSVDWGAGEQYF. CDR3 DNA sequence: TGTGCCAGCAGCGTAGATTGGGGGGCGGGCGAGCAGTACTTC.

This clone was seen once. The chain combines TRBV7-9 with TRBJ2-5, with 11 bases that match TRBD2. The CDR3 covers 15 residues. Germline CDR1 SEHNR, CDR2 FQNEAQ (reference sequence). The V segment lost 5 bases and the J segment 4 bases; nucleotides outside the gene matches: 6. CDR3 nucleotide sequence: TGTGCCAGCAGCCAAACTAGCGGGGGAGGAGAGACCCAGTACTTC. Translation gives CASSQTSGGGETQYF.

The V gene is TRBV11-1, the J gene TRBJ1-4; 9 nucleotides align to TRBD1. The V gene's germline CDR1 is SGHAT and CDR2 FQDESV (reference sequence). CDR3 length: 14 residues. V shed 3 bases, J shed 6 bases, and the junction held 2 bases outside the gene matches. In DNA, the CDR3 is TGTGCCAGCAGCTTTGGACAGGGGTATGAAAAACTGTTTTTT. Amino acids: CASSFGQGYEKLFF.

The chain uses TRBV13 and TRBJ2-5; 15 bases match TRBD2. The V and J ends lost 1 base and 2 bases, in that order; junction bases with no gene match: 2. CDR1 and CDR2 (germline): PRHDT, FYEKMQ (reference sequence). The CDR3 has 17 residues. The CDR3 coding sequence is TGTGCCAGCAGCTTAGCCGGGACTAGCGGGGGGCAAGAGACCCAGTACTTC. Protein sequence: CASSLAGTSGGQETQYF.

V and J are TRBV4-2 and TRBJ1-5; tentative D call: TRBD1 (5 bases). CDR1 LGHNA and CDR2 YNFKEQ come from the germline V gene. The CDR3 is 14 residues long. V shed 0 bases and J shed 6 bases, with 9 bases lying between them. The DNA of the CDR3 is TGTGCCAGCAGCCAAGAGCAGGGTCGTCAGCCCCAGCATTTT. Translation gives CASSQEQGRQPQHF.

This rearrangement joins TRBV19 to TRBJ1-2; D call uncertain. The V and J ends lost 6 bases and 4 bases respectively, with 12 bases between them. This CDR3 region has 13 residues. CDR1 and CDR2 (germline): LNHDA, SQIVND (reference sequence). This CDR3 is CASRRTASYGYTF. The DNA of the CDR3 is TGTGCCAGTAGGAGAACAGCATCCTATGGCTACACCTTC.

In DNA, the CDR3 is TGTGCCAGCAGTTTTTCGGGACCCACAGATACGCAGTATTTT. Encoded protein: CASSFSGPTDTQYF. The V and J genes are TRBV6-4 and TRBJ2-3, with D possibly being TRBD1 or TRBD2 (5 bases each). Germline V gene data show CDR1 as MRHNA and CDR2 as SNTAGT. This CDR3 has 14 residues. V was pared by 5 bases and J by 2 bases, with 11 bases between.

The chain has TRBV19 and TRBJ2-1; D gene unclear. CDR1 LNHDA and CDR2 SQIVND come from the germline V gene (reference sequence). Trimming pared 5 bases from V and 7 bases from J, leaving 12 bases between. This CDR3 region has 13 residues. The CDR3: CASSLSGRNEQFF. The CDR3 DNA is TGTGCCAGTAGTCTGTCCGGCCGGAATGAGCAGTTCTTC.

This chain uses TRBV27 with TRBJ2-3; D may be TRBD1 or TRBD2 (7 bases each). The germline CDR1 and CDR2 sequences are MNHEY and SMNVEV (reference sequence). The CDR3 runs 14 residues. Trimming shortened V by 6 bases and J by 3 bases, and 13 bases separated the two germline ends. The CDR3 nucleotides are TGTGCCAGCAGGACAGGGACTATGACAGATACGCAGTATTTT. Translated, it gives CASRTGTMTDTQYF.

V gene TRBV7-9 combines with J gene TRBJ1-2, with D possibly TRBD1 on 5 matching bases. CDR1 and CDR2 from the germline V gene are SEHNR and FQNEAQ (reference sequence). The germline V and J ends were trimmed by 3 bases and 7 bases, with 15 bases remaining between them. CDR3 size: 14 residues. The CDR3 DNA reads TGTGCCAGCAGCTTGGGGGAGACGACCGGTGGCTACACCTTC. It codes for CASSLGETTGGYTF.

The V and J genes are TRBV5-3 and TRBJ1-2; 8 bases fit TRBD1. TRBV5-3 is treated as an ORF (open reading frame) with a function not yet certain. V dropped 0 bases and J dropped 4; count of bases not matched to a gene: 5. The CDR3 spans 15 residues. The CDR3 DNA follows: TGTGCCAGAAGCTTGGTACGGGACAGGCCCTATGGCTACACCTTC. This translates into CARSLVRDRPYGYTF.

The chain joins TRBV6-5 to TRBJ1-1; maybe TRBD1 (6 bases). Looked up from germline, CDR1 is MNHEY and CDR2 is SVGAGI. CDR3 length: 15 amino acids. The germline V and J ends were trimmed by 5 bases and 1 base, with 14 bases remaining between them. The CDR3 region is CASSHRRGGNTEAFF. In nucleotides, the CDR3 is TGTGCCAGCAGTCACCGGAGGGGGGGGAACACTGAAGCTTTCTTT.

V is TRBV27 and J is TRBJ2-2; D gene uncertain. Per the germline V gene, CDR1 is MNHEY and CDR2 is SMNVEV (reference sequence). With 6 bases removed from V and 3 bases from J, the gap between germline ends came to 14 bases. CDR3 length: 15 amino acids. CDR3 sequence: CASRGWGSDTGELFF. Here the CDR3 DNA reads TGTGCCAGCAGGGGTTGGGGATCGGACACCGGGGAGCTGTTTTTT.

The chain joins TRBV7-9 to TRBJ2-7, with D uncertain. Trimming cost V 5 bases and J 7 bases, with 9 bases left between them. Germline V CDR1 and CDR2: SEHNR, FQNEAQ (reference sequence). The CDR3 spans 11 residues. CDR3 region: CASSQRAEQYF. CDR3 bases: TGTGCCAGCAGCCAAAGGGCTGAGCAGTACTTC.

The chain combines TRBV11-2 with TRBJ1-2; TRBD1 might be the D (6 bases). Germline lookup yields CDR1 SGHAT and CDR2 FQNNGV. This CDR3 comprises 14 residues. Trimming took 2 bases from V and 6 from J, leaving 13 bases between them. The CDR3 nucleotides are TGTGCCAGCAGCTTACTGCAGGGGAGCGATGGCTACACCTTC. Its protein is CASSLLQGSDGYTF. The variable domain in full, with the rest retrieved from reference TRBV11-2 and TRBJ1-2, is EAGVAQSPRYKIIEKRQSVAFWCNPISGHATLYWYQQILGQGPKLLIQFQNNGVVDDSQLPKDRFSAERLKGVDSTLKIQPAKLEDSAVYLCASSLLQGSDGYTFGSGTRLTVV.

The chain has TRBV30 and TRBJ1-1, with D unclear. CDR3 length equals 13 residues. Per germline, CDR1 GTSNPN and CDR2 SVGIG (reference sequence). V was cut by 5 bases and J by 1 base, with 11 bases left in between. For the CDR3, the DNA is TGTGCCTGGGTTAGGGAAGGGAACACTGAAGCTTTCTTT. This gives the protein CAWVREGNTEAFF.

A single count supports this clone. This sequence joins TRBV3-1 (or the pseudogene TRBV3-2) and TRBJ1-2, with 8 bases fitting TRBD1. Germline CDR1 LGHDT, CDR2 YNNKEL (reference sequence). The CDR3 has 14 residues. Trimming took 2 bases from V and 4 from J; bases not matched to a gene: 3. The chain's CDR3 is CASSQQGAGYGYTF. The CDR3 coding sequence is TGTGCCAGCAGCCAACAGGGGGCAGGCTATGGCTACACCTTC.

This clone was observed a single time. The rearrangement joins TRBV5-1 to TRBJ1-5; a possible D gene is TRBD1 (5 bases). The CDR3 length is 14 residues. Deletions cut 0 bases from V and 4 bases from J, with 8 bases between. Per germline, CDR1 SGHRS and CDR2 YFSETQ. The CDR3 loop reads CASSLGGRNQPQHF. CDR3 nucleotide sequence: TGCGCCAGCAGCTTGGGGGGGAGGAATCAGCCCCAGCATTTT.

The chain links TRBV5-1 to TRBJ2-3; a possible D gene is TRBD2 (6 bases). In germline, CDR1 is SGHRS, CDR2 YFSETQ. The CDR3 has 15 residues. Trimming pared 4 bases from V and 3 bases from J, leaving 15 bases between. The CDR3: CASSLDLEGTDTQYF. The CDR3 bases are TGCGCCAGCAGCCTCGATTTGGAGGGGACAGATACGCAGTATTTT. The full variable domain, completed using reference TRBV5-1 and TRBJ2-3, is KAGVTQTPRYLIKTRGQQVTLSCSPISGHRSVSWYQQTPGQGLQFLFEYFSETQRNKGNFPGRFSGRQFSNSRSEMNVSTLELGDSALYLCASSLDLEGTDTQYFGPGTRLTVL.

CDR3 residues: CASSLSNTGELFF. The CDR3 nucleotides are TGTGCCAGCAGCCTCTCGAACACCGGGGAGCTGTTTTTT. The chain carries TRBV11-2 and TRBJ2-2; D gene uncertain. This CDR3 contains 13 residues. Germline V gives CDR1 SGHAT, CDR2 FQNNGV. With 5 bases removed from V and 0 bases from J, the gap between germline ends came to 4 bases.

CDR3 sequence reads: CASSVATDMGSHWTTDTQYF. The CDR3 DNA reads as TGTGCCAGCAGCGTAGCTACCGATATGGGGAGCCATTGGACCACAGATACGCAGTATTTT. This chain connects TRBV9 to TRBJ2-3, with a weak D call TRBD2 (5 bases). Trimming removed 0 bases from V and 2 bases from J, with 25 bases in between. From germline, CDR1 is SGDLS and CDR2 YYNGEE. CDR3 size: 20 residues.

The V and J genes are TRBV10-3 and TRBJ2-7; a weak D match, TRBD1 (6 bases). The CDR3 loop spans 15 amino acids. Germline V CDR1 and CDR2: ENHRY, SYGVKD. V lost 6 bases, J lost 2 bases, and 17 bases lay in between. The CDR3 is CAISARTELPYEQYF. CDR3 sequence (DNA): TGTGCCATCAGCGCCCGGACAGAGCTCCCCTACGAGCAGTACTTC.

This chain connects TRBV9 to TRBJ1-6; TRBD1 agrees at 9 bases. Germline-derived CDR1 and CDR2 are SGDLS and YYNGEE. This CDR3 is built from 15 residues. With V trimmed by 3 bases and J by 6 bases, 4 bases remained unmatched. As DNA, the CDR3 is TGTGCCAGCAGCGAACAGGGGGCGGGTAATTCACCCCTCCACTTT. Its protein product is CASSEQGAGNSPLHF.

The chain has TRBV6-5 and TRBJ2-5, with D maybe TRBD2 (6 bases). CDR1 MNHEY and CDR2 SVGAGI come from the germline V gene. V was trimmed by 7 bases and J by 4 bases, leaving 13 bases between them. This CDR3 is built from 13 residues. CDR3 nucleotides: TGTGCCAGCACCCGGAGGAGGGGAGAGACCCAGTACTTC. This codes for CASTRRRGETQYF.

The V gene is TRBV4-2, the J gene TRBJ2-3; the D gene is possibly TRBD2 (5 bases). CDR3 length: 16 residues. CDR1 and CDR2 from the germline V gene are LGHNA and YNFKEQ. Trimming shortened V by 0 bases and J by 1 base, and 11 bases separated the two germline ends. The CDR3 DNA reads TGTGCCAGCAGCCAAGAAGCGGCTAGACGCACAGATACGCAGTATTTT. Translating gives CASSQEAARRTDTQYF.

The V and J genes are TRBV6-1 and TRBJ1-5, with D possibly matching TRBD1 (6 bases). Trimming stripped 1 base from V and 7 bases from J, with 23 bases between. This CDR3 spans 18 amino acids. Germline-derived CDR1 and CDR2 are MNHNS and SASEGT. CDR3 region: CASSEETTGRRTEQPQHF. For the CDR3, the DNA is TGTGCCAGCAGTGAAGAGACGACAGGACGAAGGACGGAACAGCCCCAGCATTTT.